This T cell receptor beta chain is from a study of T cell changes during pregnancy in multiple sclerosis. This clone was seen a few times. The method was immunoSEQ multiplex PCR; TCRdb's version includes in-frame clones alone and lacks a portion of them. The data contain fewer than 65,000 clones, approximately 90% of them singletons. With 5 bases removed from V and 0 bases from J, the gap between germline ends came to 12 bases. The CDR3 contains 15 residues. Germline CDR1 SGHRS, CDR2 YFSETQ. The TCR was taken from a female donor with multiple sclerosis, enrolled in a pregnancy study. The sequences come from CD4+ T cells from peripheral blood mononuclear cells, collected after pregnancy. V is TRBV5-1 and J is TRBJ1-3, with D possibly being TRBD1 (6 bases). The CDR3 coding sequence is TGCGCCAGCAGGGGGGCACTTAACTCTGGAAACACCATATATTTT. This sequence encodes CASRGALNSGNTIYF.